This record concerns one T cell receptor (beta chain) sequence. As originally analysed: Reference gene primer amplification gave nucleated cell count estimates. Using immunoSEQ multiplex PCR, the repertoire was profiled, and TCRdb retains in-frame clones only, with some absent. The D gene and trimming were derived from the DNA, and the V and J assignments and clone size from that table. The table includes about 140,000 clones, 65% to 85% detected once. This sample stems from a study of blood T cell repertoires in COVID-19. Study-level background: Donors in the United States, Italy and Spain gave samples during acute or convalescent COVID-19. PBMCs, B-cell-depleted T cells, or T cells were the source of the cDNA or gDNA that made up the material.

Sequences were obtained from peripheral blood. This receptor was obtained from an older woman with acute or convalescent COVID-19.

The CDR3 bases are TGTGCCAGCAGCTTAGCTTCCGGGACTAGCGGGAGGCAGTTCTTC. It specifies CASSLASGTSGRQFF. This chain links TRBV7-9 with TRBJ2-1, with 14 bases lining up with TRBD2. The CDR3 extends over 15 amino acids. Germline trimming cut 0 bases from V and 12 bases from J; bases unmatched to any gene: 4. Germline CDR1 is SEHNR and CDR2 is FQNEAQ (reference sequence). The full variable domain, in which reference TRBV7-9 and TRBJ2-1 provide the parts outside the CDR3, is DTGVSQNPRHKITKRGQNVTFRCDPISEHNRLYWYRQTLGQGPEFLTYFQNEAQLEKSRLLSDRFSAERPKGSFSTLEIQRTEQGDSAMYLCASSLASGTSGRQFFGPGTRLTVL.